The clone carrying this T cell receptor beta chain was counted a single time. Its antigen is not known. V shed 4 bases and J shed 9 bases, with 23 bases lying between them. Per germline, CDR1 SGDLS and CDR2 YYNGEE. The CDR3 loop spans 16 amino acids. This sample is drawn from a study of shared clonotypes between healthy human individuals. Study details: Samples came from two female and three male donors aged 18 to 49. General study findings and limits: The four-donor shared clonotypes exceeded non-shared clonotypes in generation probability, with non-shared ones scoring lower.

All donors were healthy HIV-negative adults lacking recent acute infections or vaccinations. Several immunoSEQ 96-well plates shared each subset's DNA, each plate a replicate. Sequenced by immunoSEQ multiplex PCR; TCRdb stores in-frame clones only, minus some. The repertoire has around 510,000 clones, around 95% of them found once; the top ten carry about 0.06%. The sample was naive CD4+ T cells sorted from blood. Subset specified: CD45RA+ positively selected. This sequence joins TRBV9 and TRBJ2-1; a possible D gene is TRBD2 (5 bases). The clonotype comes from a woman between 25 and 40 years old in good health. The CDR3 DNA sequence: TGTGCCAGCAGCCCAGGAGTTGGGAGAAAAGACGGTGAGCAGTTCTTC. Translating gives CASSPGVGRKDGEQFF. The whole variable domain, remainder taken from reference TRBV9 and TRBJ2-1, is DSGVTQTPKHLITATGQRVTLRCSPRSGDLSVYWYQQSLDQGLQFLIQYYNGEERAKGNILERFSAQQFPDLHSELNLSSLELGDSALYFCASSPGVGRKDGEQFFGPGTRLTVL.